These 32 T cell receptor beta chains were sequenced from one sample in a study of blood T cell repertoires in COVID-19. The assay was immunoSEQ multiplex PCR, and TCRdb's table has in-frame clones only and misses some. The top ten hold about 2% of the sample, which has roughly 240,000 clones, just under 85% seen once. Source material: peripheral blood. These receptors all come from a woman aged 80 or over with acute or convalescent COVID-19.

The chain recombines TRBV7-8 with TRBJ1-1, with TRBD1 matching 9 bases. The CDR3 length is 14 residues. Germline assignment: CDR1 SGHVS and CDR2 FQNEAQ. The V gene end was trimmed by 2 bases and the J gene end by 10 bases; junction bases not matched to a gene: 8. CDR3 sequence: CASSLRGQGMAAFF. Written as DNA, the CDR3 is TGTGCCAGCAGCTTACGGGGACAGGGTATGGCAGCTTTCTTT.

The chain carries TRBV7-2 and TRBJ2-3; D is possibly TRBD2 (5 bases). The CDR3 runs to 13 residues. The V end was cut by 4 bases, the J end by 5 bases, with 10 bases between. Germline V gene data show CDR1 as SGHTA and CDR2 as FQGNSA. Here the CDR3 DNA reads TGTGCCAGCAGCTCACCCGGAGGAGATACGCAGTATTTT. Translated, it gives CASSSPGGDTQYF.

The chain couples TRBV9 to TRBJ1-2; D call uncertain. V gave up 0 bases and J gave up 5 bases, with 26 bases separating them. CDR1 SGDLS and CDR2 YYNGEE come from the germline V gene. This CDR3 is built from 19 residues. Here the CDR3 DNA reads TGTGCCAGCAGCGTAGGGTCAGAAACAGTGTATATGTCTCCGTATGGCTACACCTTC. Translating it yields CASSVGSETVYMSPYGYTF.

The chain is built from TRBV4-1 and TRBJ2-1; no clear D gene. The CDR3 is 18 amino acids. The V gene's germline CDR1 is MGHRA and CDR2 YSYEKL. V dropped 0 bases and J dropped 8 bases, with 23 bases sitting between them. CDR3 in amino acids: CASSQEGRGYYVSDEQFF. The DNA of the CDR3 is TGCGCCAGCAGCCAAGAAGGAAGAGGCTACTATGTGTCCGATGAGCAGTTCTTC.

The V gene is TRBV18, the J gene TRBJ2-5, with 8 bases aligning to TRBD2. Unmatched junction bases numbered 4, after V lost 5 bases and J lost 2 bases. Germline V gene sequence: CDR1 KGHSH, CDR2 LQKENI. There are 14 residues in the CDR3. The DNA for the CDR3 is TGTGCCAGCTCAGCCACTAGCGGACAAGAGACCCAGTACTTC. As protein: CASSATSGQETQYF.

This chain uses TRBV18 with TRBJ1-1, with TRBD1 matching 7 bases. The germline CDR1 and CDR2 sequences are KGHSH and LQKENI. V shed 7 bases, J shed 2 bases, and the junction held 10 bases outside the gene matches. The CDR3 loop spans 15 amino acids. The CDR3 DNA reads as TGTGCCAGCTTCTCACACAGGGGAGGAAACACTGAAGCTTTCTTT. Its translation is CASFSHRGGNTEAFF.

CDR3 loop: CASSGQGIDYEQYF. The CDR3 DNA reads as TGTGCCAGCAGTGGACAGGGAATCGACTACGAGCAGTACTTC. The genes are TRBV2 and TRBJ2-7, with TRBD1 matching 7 bases. Germline V CDR1 and CDR2: SNHLY, FYNNEI. CDR3 length: 14 amino acids. With V trimmed by 4 bases and J by 3 bases, 6 bases remained unmatched. The whole variable domain, remainder taken from reference TRBV2 and TRBJ2-7, is EPEVTQTPSHQVTQMGQEVILRCVPISNHLYFYWYRQILGQKVEFLVSFYNNEISEKSEIFDDQFSVERPDGSNFTLKIRSTKLEDSAMYFCASSGQGIDYEQYFGPGTRLTVT.

The chain links TRBV7-2 to TRBJ2-7; tentatively, D is TRBD2 (6 bases). V was cut by 3 bases and J by 2 bases, with 11 bases left in between. This CDR3 is 14 amino acids long. Germline assignment: CDR1 SGHTA and CDR2 FQGNSA. The CDR3: CASSFPGLPYEQYF. The CDR3, as DNA: TGTGCCAGCAGCTTCCCCGGACTACCCTACGAGCAGTACTTC.

The chain couples TRBV7-2 to TRBJ2-7, with a weak D call TRBD2 (5 bases). Deletions cut 1 base from V and 0 bases from J, with 10 bases between. The CDR3 length is 15 residues. Germline V gene sequence: CDR1 SGHTA, CDR2 FQGNSA. CDR3 amino acids: CASSLVGDSSYEQYF. The CDR3 nucleotides read TGTGCCAGCAGCTTAGTCGGGGATAGCTCCTACGAGCAGTACTTC.

This chain connects TRBV7-3 to TRBJ1-1, with a weak D call TRBD1 (5 bases). Germline assignment: CDR1 SGHTA and CDR2 FQGTGA. There are 15 residues in the CDR3. V lost 3 bases and J lost 4, with 15 bases in between. The CDR3 coding sequence is TGTGCCAGCAGCTTCGGAGGGGTAGGGTTCACTGAAGCTTTCTTT. It is translated as CASSFGGVGFTEAFF.

The chain combines TRBV7-6 with TRBJ2-1; D possibly corresponds to TRBD2 (6 bases). The germline V gene has CDR1 SGHVS and CDR2 FNYEAQ. Trimming left V 1 base short and J 0 bases short, with 19 bases between. CDR3 length: 19 residues. In DNA, the CDR3 is TGTGCCAGCAGCTTAGATCTGGATGGCAGGGAGGTCTCCTACAATGAGCAGTTCTTC. This gives the protein CASSLDLDGREVSYNEQFF. The full variable domain, completed using reference TRBV7-6 and TRBJ2-1, is GAGVSQSPRYKVTKRGQDVALRCDPISGHVSLYWYRQALGQGPEFLTYFNYEAQQDKSGLPNDRFSAERPEGSISTLTIQRTEQRDSAMYRCASSLDLDGREVSYNEQFFGPGTRLTVL.

This clone has only one observation. The J gene is TRBJ1-1, the V gene TRBV19; D is perhaps TRBD1 (5 bases). With 5 bases removed from V and 4 bases from J, the gap between germline ends came to 11 bases. Germline V gene lookup returns CDR1 LNHDA and CDR2 SQIVND (reference sequence). The CDR3 spans 13 residues. The chain's CDR3 is CASSVTGSTEAFF. The CDR3 DNA is TGTGCCAGTAGTGTAACAGGTTCCACTGAAGCTTTCTTT.

A few counts support this clone. V gene TRBV7-9 combines with J gene TRBJ2-1; 12 positions agree with TRBD2. This CDR3 is built from 17 residues. J was trimmed by 5 bases and V by 3 bases; bases with no gene match: 8. From germline, CDR1 is SEHNR and CDR2 FQNEAQ (reference sequence). The CDR3 loop reads CASSLTSGGAGDNEQFF. The CDR3 DNA sequence: TGTGCCAGCAGCTTGACTAGCGGGGGCGCTGGGGACAATGAGCAGTTCTTC.

This chain connects TRBV7-9 to TRBJ2-5; 7 nucleotides match TRBD2. The CDR3 is made up of 15 amino acids. The germline V gene has CDR1 SEHNR and CDR2 FQNEAQ (reference sequence). With V trimmed by 4 bases and J by 2 bases, 7 bases remained unmatched. The CDR3 loop is CASSSRGGGQETQYF. CDR3 DNA: TGTGCCAGCAGCTCTCGTGGGGGAGGGCAAGAGACCCAGTACTTC.

The rearrangement uses TRBV5-1 and TRBJ2-6; possibly TRBD2 for D (5 bases). The CDR3 length is 15 residues. Germline-derived CDR1 and CDR2 are SGHRS and YFSETQ. The ends were cut back, 5 bases at V and 1 base at J, with 10 bases in the middle. CDR3 DNA sequence: TGCGCCAGCAGTCCCCCGGGGTCTGGGGCCAACGTCCTGACTTTC. This translates into CASSPPGSGANVLTF.

Concerning this clone itself: Germline is not matched at one junction end, which may reflect a read error. The chain joins TRBV4-3 to TRBJ2-7, with 8 bases matching TRBD2. The CDR3 totals 14 residues. CDR1 is LGHNA, CDR2 YSLEER, per germline. The CDR3: CASSRREGSNEQYF. The CDR3 DNA follows: TGCGCCAGCAGCCGTCGGGAGGGCTCCAACGAGCAGTACTTC.

The rearrangement links TRBV3-1 (or the pseudogene TRBV3-2) to TRBJ2-5; TRBD2 aligns across 10 bases. With V trimmed by 5 bases and J by 2 bases, 8 bases remained unmatched. Germline V lookup: CDR1 LGHDT, CDR2 YNNKEL (reference sequence). This CDR3 spans 16 amino acids. CDR3 sequence (DNA): TGTGCCAGCAGCTTAAAAAGCGGGAGGGAACAAGAGACCCAGTACTTC. Amino acid sequence: CASSLKSGREQETQYF.

This chain links TRBV5-1 with TRBJ2-7; the D gene is possibly TRBD1 (5 bases). CDR1 SGHRS and CDR2 YFSETQ come from the germline V gene. This CDR3 is 14 amino acids long. V lost 1 base and J 7 bases, leaving 15 bases between the germline ends. CDR3 sequence: CASSLYQGMEEQYF. The CDR3 DNA is TGCGCCAGCAGCTTGTATCAGGGAATGGAGGAGCAGTACTTC.

The chain carries TRBV6-2 or TRBV6-3 and TRBJ2-2; TRBD1 agrees at 7 bases. V lost 5 bases, J lost 4 bases, and 10 bases stayed unmatched. Germline assignment: CDR1 MNHEY and CDR2 SVGEGT. This CDR3 region has 16 residues. As DNA, the CDR3 is TGTGCCAGCAGTGACCGAAGGGACAGCCTCACCGGGGAGCTGTTTTTT. Translation: CASSDRRDSLTGELFF.

The CDR3 here is CSVRDSGLNTEAFF. CDR3 nucleotide sequence: TGCAGCGTTCGGGACTCGGGCTTGAACACTGAAGCTTTCTTT. The V gene is TRBV29-1, the J gene TRBJ1-1, with D tentatively TRBD1 (5 bases). With 5 bases removed from V and 0 bases from J, the gap between germline ends came to 13 bases. Germline V gene lookup returns CDR1 SQVTM and CDR2 ANQGSEA. The CDR3 runs to 14 residues.

The gene calls are TRBV5-1 and TRBJ2-7; 12 bases match TRBD1. With 3 bases clipped from V and 7 bases from J, the junction kept 8 bases outside the gene matches. Germline V gene lookup returns CDR1 SGHRS and CDR2 YFSETQ. The CDR3 is 15 amino acids. The CDR3 loop is CASSSGGTGGEEQYF. The CDR3 coding sequence is TGCGCCAGCAGCTCCGGTGGGACAGGGGGCGAAGAGCAGTACTTC.

This clone was counted a single time. This chain joins TRBV4-1 and TRBJ1-2; 7 bases map to TRBD1. The CDR3 runs to 15 residues. Per germline, CDR1 MGHRA and CDR2 YSYEKL. V lost 4 bases, J lost 8 bases, and 13 bases stayed unmatched. CDR3 loop: CASSLSSGTATGYTF. The CDR3, as DNA: TGCGCCAGCAGCCTTTCCTCCGGGACAGCAACCGGCTACACCTTC.

The rearrangement joins TRBV6-5 to TRBJ1-6; possibly TRBD1 for D (5 bases). V dropped 4 bases and J dropped 9 bases, with 19 bases sitting between them. CDR1 is MNHEY, CDR2 SVGAGI, per germline. The CDR3 extends over 16 amino acids. The CDR3 sequence: CASSSGRARVSSPLHF. The CDR3 DNA is TGTGCCAGCAGTTCAGGCCGGGCCAGGGTGTCTTCACCCCTCCACTTT.

V usage is TRBV5-1 and J usage is TRBJ2-3; 11 bases match TRBD2. Germline CDR1 SGHRS, CDR2 YFSETQ. The length of the CDR3 is 15 residues. J gave up 5 bases and V 3 bases, and 5 bases lay outside the gene matches. For the CDR3, the DNA is TGCGCCAGCAGCTCGACTAGCGGGAACAGAGATACGCAGTATTTT. Its protein is CASSSTSGNRDTQYF.

The chain employs TRBV7-2 and TRBJ2-7, with 11 bases that match TRBD1. The CDR3 has 15 amino acids. The V gene end was trimmed by 4 bases and the J gene end by 4 bases; junction bases not matched to a gene: 6. Germline V lookup: CDR1 SGHTA, CDR2 FQGNSA. CDR3 sequence: CASSSTGTGGYEQYF. In DNA form, the CDR3 reads TGTGCCAGCAGCTCGACCGGGACAGGGGGTTACGAGCAGTACTTC.

The rearrangement links TRBV19 to TRBJ2-1, with TRBD2 matching 9 bases. With 7 bases clipped from V and 7 bases from J, the junction kept 11 bases outside the gene matches. The germline V gene encodes CDR1 LNHDA and CDR2 SQIVND (reference sequence). The CDR3 has 15 residues. CDR3 nucleotides: TGTGCCAGTAAAATTGACCTTAGCGGGAGTAATGAGCAGTTCTTC. Its translation is CASKIDLSGSNEQFF.

CDR3 region: CASSVTKTGENTEAFF. In DNA form, the CDR3 reads TGTGCCAGCAGCGTAACGAAGACAGGGGAGAACACTGAAGCTTTCTTT. The V and J genes are TRBV9 and TRBJ1-1, with 8 bases identical to TRBD1. Trimming removed 1 base from V and 1 base from J; junction bases left unmatched: 6. Looked up from germline, CDR1 is SGDLS and CDR2 is YYNGEE. CDR3 size: 16 residues.

V usage is TRBV5-1 and J usage is TRBJ2-7; D perhaps matches TRBD1 (5 bases). Trimming took 4 bases from V and 6 from J, leaving 11 bases between them. The CDR3 covers 12 residues. Germline V gene data show CDR1 as SGHRS and CDR2 as YFSETQ. In nucleotides, the CDR3 is TGCGCCAGCAGCGACCAGGGATTCGAGCAGTACTTC. Protein: CASSDQGFEQYF. The full variable domain, in which reference TRBV5-1 and TRBJ2-7 provide the parts outside the CDR3, is KAGVTQTPRYLIKTRGQQVTLSCSPISGHRSVSWYQQTPGQGLQFLFEYFSETQRNKGNFPGRFSGRQFSNSRSEMNVSTLELGDSALYLCASSDQGFEQYFGPGTRLTVT.

J is TRBJ1-2 and V is TRBV4-2; 7 bases line up with TRBD1. This CDR3 contains 14 residues. In germline, CDR1 is LGHNA, CDR2 YNFKEQ. Trimming cost V 0 bases and J 4 bases; bases outside gene matches: 2. CDR3 sequence reads: CASSQDTGVYGYTF. The CDR3 DNA reads as TGTGCCAGCAGCCAAGATACAGGGGTCTATGGCTACACCTTC.

In DNA, the CDR3 is TGTGCCAGCAGCCCCAGGACAGGGGGCCCGGAGACCCAGTACTTC. It encodes CASSPRTGGPETQYF. The chain is built from TRBV7-2 and TRBJ2-5, with 11 bases identical to TRBD1. Germline trimming cut 5 bases from V and 5 bases from J; bases unmatched to any gene: 7. The CDR3 runs 15 residues. CDR1 and CDR2 from the germline V gene are SGHTA and FQGNSA.

This chain uses TRBV7-3 with TRBJ2-1; 7 bases are shared with TRBD2. The CDR3 runs 15 residues. Germline CDR1 and CDR2: SGHTA and FQGTGA. Trimming removed 2 bases from V and 2 bases from J; junction bases left unmatched: 3. As DNA, the CDR3 is TGTGCCAGCAGCTTATTCGCGGGGGCCTACAATGAGCAGTTCTTC. Its translation is CASSLFAGAYNEQFF. Drawing the rest from reference TRBV7-3 and TRBJ2-1, the complete variable domain is GAGVSQTPSNKVTEKGKYVELRCDPISGHTALYWYRQSLGQGPEFLIYFQGTGAADDSGLPNDRFFAVRPEGSVSTLKIQRTERGDSAVYLCASSLFAGAYNEQFFGPGTRLTVL.

The rearrangement joins TRBV5-6 to TRBJ1-2; perhaps TRBD1 as D (5 bases). V was shortened by 6 bases and J by 4 bases, with 13 bases between the two germline ends. The CDR3 covers 13 residues. The germline gives CDR1 SGHDT, CDR2 YYEEEE. The CDR3 is CASTFDRLYGYTF. The DNA of the CDR3 is TGTGCCAGCACCTTTGACAGACTCTATGGCTACACCTTC. The full variable domain, with the rest looked up from reference TRBV5-6 and TRBJ1-2, is DAGVTQSPTHLIKTRGQQVTLRCSPKSGHDTVSWYQQALGQGPQFIFQYYEEEERQRGNFPDRFSGHQFPNYSSELNVNALLLGDSALYLCASTFDRLYGYTFGSGTRLTVV.